This T cell receptor beta chain derives from a study of T cell responses to AZD1222 COVID-19 vaccine. Germline CDR1 and CDR2: WSHSY and SAAADI. The CDR3 runs to 16 residues. The junction had 10 bases not matched to a gene; V was cut back by 3 bases and J by 5 bases. Data came from immunoSEQ multiplex PCR; TCRdb stores just in-frame clones and leaves some out. The data show about 94,000 clones, around 89% seen once. This sample comprised peripheral blood, obtained 28 days after the second AZD1222 dose. J is TRBJ1-5 and V is TRBV10-2; 7 bases align to TRBD1. The receptor's source is an adult who received the AZD1222 COVID-19 vaccine. The CDR3: CASSDARQGRDQPQHF. DNA of the CDR3: TGCGCCAGCAGTGACGCCCGACAGGGCAGGGATCAGCCCCAGCATTTT.